One and the same sample provided the 27 T cell receptor beta chains below, sequenced in a study of blood T cells in healthy people across ages. Primed by a sample-barcoded 5' primer and a J-beta primer mix, a second PCR proceeded for about 7 to 11 cycles. TCRdb reprocessed the 5' RACE reads with MiXCR, giving one entry per CDR3 protein. This table holds roughly 1.9 million distinct CDR3 sequences, 39% found once. Sequences were obtained from blood. These receptors all come from a human donor in good health.

The chain is built from TRBV6-2 or TRBV6-3 and TRBJ2-1; D perhaps matches TRBD2 (6 bases). The germline V gene has CDR1 MNHEY and CDR2 SVGEGT. The CDR3 length is 16 residues. Deletions cut 8 bases from V and 0 bases from J, with 17 bases between. CDR3 protein: CASGTASASSYNEQFF. The CDR3 DNA reads TGTGCCAGCGGTACGGCTAGCGCTAGCTCCTACAATGAGCAGTTCTTC.

DNA for the CDR3: TGTGCCATCAGTGAGCCCCGGAAAGGGGTGACGCAGTATTTT. This codes for CAISEPRKGVTQYF. The V and J genes are TRBV10-3 and TRBJ2-3; the D gene is possibly TRBD1 (5 bases). Trimming shortened V by 2 bases and J by 9 bases, and 15 bases separated the two germline ends. The CDR3 consists of 14 residues. Germline V gene data show CDR1 as ENHRY and CDR2 as SYGVKD.

V gene TRBV15 combines with J gene TRBJ1-1, with unresolved D. The CDR3 has 13 amino acids. Trimming stripped 0 bases from V and 8 bases from J, with 10 bases between. Per germline, CDR1 LNHNV and CDR2 YYDKDF (reference sequence). CDR3 loop: CATSRDRRTEAFF. The CDR3 DNA sequence: TGTGCCACCAGCAGAGATCGCCGTACCGAAGCTTTCTTT.

This clonotype was observed a single time. The gene calls are TRBV29-1 and TRBJ2-2, with D maybe TRBD2 (5 bases). The CDR3 is 14 residues long. Trimming stripped 3 bases from V and 5 bases from J, with 13 bases between. CDR1 SQVTM and CDR2 ANQGSEA come from the germline V gene. The chain's CDR3 is CSVDDGVRTGELFF. DNA of the CDR3: TGCAGCGTTGATGACGGGGTTCGGACCGGGGAGCTGTTTTTT.

A remark on this clonotype: At one of its ends the junction is not consistent with the germline gene, which may arise from a read error. The rearrangement joins TRBV4-1 to TRBJ2-7; no clear D. Germline-derived CDR1 and CDR2 are MGHRA and YSYEKL. This CDR3 has 17 amino acids. The CDR3 is CAGSQDAIPMNPYEQYF. The CDR3 DNA sequence: TGCGCCGGCAGCCAAGATGCCATCCCAATGAATCCCTACGAGCAGTACTTC.

The rearrangement uses TRBV21-1 and TRBJ1-2; the table's D gene call, TRBD1, was not cross checked with the DNA. TRBV21-1 is classified as a pseudogene. The length of the CDR3 is 16 residues. CDR3 DNA sequence: TGTGCCAGCAACAATGATGGACAAGGGATTAACTATGGCTACACCTTC. Amino acids: CASNNDGQGINYGYTF.

The chain is built from TRBV29-1 and TRBJ2-1; D perhaps matches TRBD2 (6 bases). CDR1 and CDR2 from the germline V gene are SQVTM and ANQGSEA. Trimming shortened V by 8 bases and J by 2 bases, and 19 bases separated the two germline ends. The CDR3 has 15 amino acids. Written as DNA, the CDR3 is TGCAGCAGTACTGCGGGGTACAGCCCCTACAATGAGCAGTTCTTC. Encoded protein: CSSTAGYSPYNEQFF.

The chain employs TRBV9 and TRBJ2-3; D possibly corresponds to TRBD2 (6 bases). Germline V gives CDR1 SGDLS, CDR2 YYNGEE. The CDR3 has 16 residues. Trimming shortened V by 0 bases and J by 1 base, and 12 bases separated the two germline ends. CDR3 bases: TGTGCCAGCAGCGTAGTAGTGGGCGGGGGCACAGATACGCAGTATTTT. This codes for CASSVVVGGGTDTQYF. The whole variable domain, filled in from reference TRBV9 and TRBJ2-3, reads DSGVTQTPKHLITATGQRVTLRCSPRSGDLSVYWYQQSLDQGLQFLIQYYNGEERAKGNILERFSAQQFPDLHSELNLSSLELGDSALYFCASSVVVGGGTDTQYFGPGTRLTVL.

CDR3 region: CASSYQGAYEKLFF. For the CDR3, the DNA is TGTGCCAGCAGTTATCAGGGGGCATACGAAAAACTGTTTTTT. The chain uses TRBV6-6 and TRBJ1-4; TRBD1 agrees at 8 bases. Germline assignment: CDR1 MNHNY and CDR2 SVGAGI (reference sequence). The CDR3 totals 14 residues. The V gene end was trimmed by 3 bases and the J gene end by 8 bases; junction bases not matched to a gene: 5.

The rearrangement links TRBV3-1 to TRBJ2-1; 7 positions agree with TRBD2. The germline V gene has CDR1 LGHDT and CDR2 YNNKEL (reference sequence). The CDR3 is 17 residues long. V dropped 2 bases and J dropped 10; count of bases not matched to a gene: 17. CDR3 coding DNA: TGTGCCAGCAGCCAATATCAGTGGGAGGGTAGCGGAGTGGAGCAGTTCTTC. Translating it yields CASSQYQWEGSGVEQFF.

The chain combines TRBV7-2 with TRBJ2-3; no firm D call. The CDR3 is 15 residues long. Trimming took 5 bases from V and 1 from J, leaving 13 bases between them. Germline CDR1 SGHTA, CDR2 FQGNSA. The CDR3 here is CASSVMRAGTDTQYF. CDR3 sequence (DNA): TGTGCCAGCAGCGTAATGAGAGCCGGCACAGATACGCAGTATTTT.

This clonotype was counted between two and nine times. The DNA for the CDR3 is TGCAGTGCTCCGGACAGGGTGAACACTGAAGCTTTCTTT. Translation gives CSAPDRVNTEAFF. This chain joins TRBV20-1 and TRBJ1-1, with 8 bases identical to TRBD1. V gave up 5 bases and J gave up 0 bases; unmatched junction bases: 2. CDR1 and CDR2 from the germline V gene are DFQATT and SNEGSKA (reference sequence). The CDR3 spans 13 residues.

The chain employs TRBV3-1 and TRBJ2-1; D is possibly TRBD1 (6 bases). This CDR3 comprises 14 residues. Germline CDR1 reads LGHDT; CDR2 reads YNNKEL (reference sequence). V dropped 3 bases and J dropped 9 bases, with 15 bases sitting between them. CDR3 nucleotides: TGTGCCAGCAGCCAGGGACATTCAAATACTGAGCAGTTCTTC. The encoded protein is CASSQGHSNTEQFF.

This clonotype was observed a few times. The chain recombines TRBV12-3 or TRBV12-4 with TRBJ2-7, with TRBD1 matching over 9 bases. The CDR3 has 15 residues. V was clipped by 3 bases and J by 1 base; unmatched bases: 4. The DNA of the CDR3 is TGTGCCAGCAGTTTGCGAGGGACAGGGTCCTACGAGCAGTACTTC. It specifies CASSLRGTGSYEQYF.

This rearrangement joins TRBV7-9 to TRBJ2-1; a possible D gene is TRBD1 (5 bases). Germline-derived CDR1 and CDR2 are SEHNR and FQNEAQ (reference sequence). The CDR3 has 16 amino acids. V was trimmed by 5 bases and J by 8 bases, leaving 22 bases between them. The CDR3 nucleotides are TGTGCCAGCAGCCCTAATTATAGGACCATACAGGATGAGCAGTTCTTC. It specifies CASSPNYRTIQDEQFF. Combining the CDR3 with reference TRBV7-9 and TRBJ2-1 gives the whole variable domain DTGVSQNPRHKITKRGQNVTFRCDPISEHNRLYWYRQTLGQGPEFLTYFQNEAQLEKSRLLSDRFSAERPKGSFSTLEIQRTEQGDSAMYLCASSPNYRTIQDEQFFGPGTRLTVL.

J is TRBJ2-5 and V is TRBV28; TRBD1 aligns across 8 bases. The J call may not be correct, given that the DNA end is closer to TRBJ2-4. Germline loops: CDR1 MDHEN, CDR2 SYDVKM. The CDR3 loop spans 17 amino acids. The CDR3 loop is CASSSGDRYEGKNIQYF. CDR3 DNA: TGTGCCAGCAGTTCCGGGGACAGGTATGAAGGCAAAAACATTCAGTACTTC.

This clonotype has a handful of counts. The V and J genes are TRBV12-3 or TRBV12-4 and TRBJ1-5; D unresolved. Trimming removed 10 bases at V and 2 bases at J, with 15 bases between. This CDR3 contains 14 residues. The CDR3 loop is CATAVGYGNQPQHF. The CDR3 DNA sequence: TGTGCCACCGCGGTCGGGTATGGCAATCAGCCCCAGCATTTT.

This clonotype has a single count. The chain uses TRBV7-9 and TRBJ2-7, with D maybe TRBD2 (5 bases). Trimming cost V 5 bases and J 4 bases, with 18 bases left between them. Germline values: CDR1 SEHNR, CDR2 FQNEAQ (reference sequence). The length of the CDR3 is 15 residues. The CDR3 reads CASSEPRENGYEQYF. In DNA form, the CDR3 reads TGTGCCAGCAGCGAACCAAGGGAGAATGGGTACGAGCAGTACTTC.

V gene TRBV6-5 combines with J gene TRBJ2-7, with TRBD1 matching over 9 bases. The germline CDR1 and CDR2 sequences are MNHEY and SVGAGI. V lost 0 bases, J lost 0 bases, and 3 bases stayed unmatched. The CDR3 is 16 amino acids. The CDR3 nucleotides read TGTGCCAGCAGTTACTCGCTGGACAGGGGCTCCTACGAGCAGTACTTC. This codes for CASSYSLDRGSYEQYF.

This clonotype came up a few times. The V and J genes are TRBV15 and TRBJ1-2; the D gene is possibly TRBD1 (6 bases). The CDR3 extends over 16 amino acids. Germline lookup yields CDR1 LNHNV and CDR2 YYDKDF (reference sequence). Trimming cost V 1 base and J 7 bases, with 19 bases left between them. The CDR3 sequence is CATSRVPNSGDTGYTF. The CDR3 DNA reads TGTGCCACCAGCAGAGTTCCCAATTCAGGGGATACTGGCTACACCTTC.

This sequence joins TRBV15 and TRBJ2-1; perhaps D is TRBD1 or TRBD2 (7 bases each). In germline, CDR1 is LNHNV, CDR2 YYDKDF (reference sequence). The length of the CDR3 is 15 residues. V was trimmed by 5 bases and J by 7 bases, leaving 18 bases between them. The CDR3 loop reads CATSPAGGGPNEQFF. The CDR3 DNA follows: TGTGCCACCAGCCCCGCAGGGGGGGGGCCGAATGAGCAGTTCTTC.

The V call is TRBV29-1, the J call TRBJ2-5; 7 nucleotides line up with TRBD2. J gave up 1 base and V 3 bases, and 5 bases lay outside the gene matches. This CDR3 spans 14 amino acids. Germline CDR1 SQVTM, CDR2 ANQGSEA. The CDR3 spells CSVEGGTIQETQYF. CDR3 DNA sequence: TGCAGCGTTGAGGGGGGGACGATCCAAGAGACCCAGTACTTC.

The rearrangement joins TRBV11-1 to TRBJ2-3; TRBD2 aligns across 8 bases. The ends lost 1 base at V and 2 bases at J; junction bases unmatched: 5. Germline V CDR1 and CDR2: SGHAT, FQDESV (reference sequence). CDR3 length: 16 amino acids. CDR3 amino acids: CASSLETSGFTDTQYF. CDR3 DNA: TGTGCCAGCAGCTTAGAAACTAGCGGATTCACAGATACGCAGTATTTT.

CDR3: CASSLEAGSNQPQHF. CDR3 nucleotides: TGTGCCAGCAGCTTGGAGGCGGGGAGCAATCAGCCCCAGCATTTT. The chain links TRBV7-9 to TRBJ1-5; D gene uncertain. The germline V gene has CDR1 SEHNR and CDR2 FQNEAQ (reference sequence). The CDR3 contains 15 residues. Trimming removed 3 bases at V and 1 base at J, with 10 bases between.

The rearrangement links TRBV6-6 to TRBJ2-5; 12 nucleotides align to TRBD1. The J call may be incorrect, as the DNA end agrees better with TRBJ2-7. From germline, CDR1 is MNHNY and CDR2 SVGAGI (reference sequence). CDR3 length: 16 amino acids. The CDR3 loop reads CASSLPGQGACDEQYF. The CDR3 bases are TGTGCCAGCAGTTTGCCGGGACAGGGGGCTTGCGACGAGCAGTACTTC.

Written as DNA, the CDR3 is TGTGCCAGCACCCCTCCGGGGGGGCCCAGAGGTGAGCAGTTCTTC. Translating gives CASTPPGGPRGEQFF. The V and J genes are TRBV7-9 and TRBJ2-1; 8 nucleotides agree with TRBD2. Germline V lookup: CDR1 SEHNR, CDR2 FQNEAQ (reference sequence). J was trimmed by 9 bases and V by 7 bases; bases with no gene match: 14. The CDR3 is 15 amino acids. The complete variable domain, with remaining parts taken from reference TRBV7-9 and TRBJ2-1, reads DTGVSQNPRHKITKRGQNVTFRCDPISEHNRLYWYRQTLGQGPEFLTYFQNEAQLEKSRLLSDRFSAERPKGSFSTLEIQRTEQGDSAMYLCASTPPGGPRGEQFFGPGTRLTVL.

The table lists this clonotype with a few counts. The V gene is TRBV20-1, the J gene TRBJ2-3, with D possibly matching TRBD2 (6 bases). The CDR3 is 16 amino acids. The V end was cut by 4 bases, the J end by 2 bases, with 19 bases between. The V gene's germline CDR1 is DFQATT and CDR2 SNEGSKA (reference sequence). CDR3 residues: CSATVRTQRATDTQYF. The CDR3 region has the DNA TGCAGTGCTACCGTTAGGACGCAGCGGGCCACAGATACGCAGTATTTT.